The 32 T cell receptor beta chains in this list originate from one sample, sequenced in a study of control samples from healthy donors and cancer patients. TCRdb keeps only in-frame clones here, not all; method: immunoSEQ multiplex PCR. The repertoire includes 100,000 to 150,000 clones, around 92% of them detected once, and roughly 2.1% sits in the top ten. The specimen was blood. The receptors originated from a woman aged 45-59 years in good health.

The chain recombines TRBV10-2 with TRBJ2-1, with D uncertain. This CDR3 comprises 12 residues. CDR1 and CDR2 (germline): WSHSY, SAAADI. The ends were cut back, 5 bases at V and 7 bases at J, with 9 bases in the middle. The CDR3 spells CASSIGWNEQFF. In DNA, the CDR3 is TGCGCCAGCAGTATTGGTTGGAATGAGCAGTTCTTC.

V gene TRBV28 combines with J gene TRBJ1-2; possibly TRBD1 for D (6 bases). This CDR3 has 15 residues. The V gene's germline CDR1 is MDHEN and CDR2 SYDVKM. The V gene lost 2 bases and the J gene lost 6 bases, with 16 bases spanning the gap. CDR3 DNA: TGTGCCAGCAGTTTAGCGGGGGCAGGTCTGGATGGCTACACCTTC. It yields the protein CASSLAGAGLDGYTF.

This chain links TRBV5-1 with TRBJ1-1; 7 bases are shared with TRBD1. V dropped 2 bases and J dropped 6; count of bases not matched to a gene: 10. This CDR3 comprises 15 residues. Germline-derived CDR1 and CDR2 are SGHRS and YFSETQ. The CDR3 DNA follows: TGCGCCAGCAGCTTAGGGGGCGGTTTCTCCTCTGAAGCTTTCTTT. Translated: CASSLGGGFSSEAFF. The full variable domain, its missing parts supplied by reference TRBV5-1 and TRBJ1-1, is KAGVTQTPRYLIKTRGQQVTLSCSPISGHRSVSWYQQTPGQGLQFLFEYFSETQRNKGNFPGRFSGRQFSNSRSEMNVSTLELGDSALYLCASSLGGGFSSEAFFGQGTRLTVV.

The chain joins TRBV18 to TRBJ2-7, with TRBD1 matching over 8 bases. Per the germline V gene, CDR1 is KGHSH and CDR2 is LQKENI. The CDR3 is made up of 14 amino acids. After removal of 6 bases from V and 7 bases from J, the junction contained 11 bases not matched to a gene. CDR3 nucleotides: TGTGCCAGCTCCCCTCGGAGCAGGGGGCAGGAGCAGTACTTC. This encodes CASSPRSRGQEQYF.

This chain uses TRBV5-1 with TRBJ2-7, with D possibly matching TRBD2 (5 bases). This CDR3 comprises 13 residues. The V end lost 4 bases, the J end lost 1 base, and 9 bases lay between the germline ends. Germline CDR1 SGHRS, CDR2 YFSETQ. The CDR3 nucleotides are TGCGCCAGCAGCATACTAGAGTCCTACGAGCAGTACTTC. Translation gives CASSILESYEQYF.

This clone was observed a single time. The genes are TRBV6-4 and TRBJ2-7; D is possibly TRBD1 (7 bases). Germline CDR1 and CDR2: MRHNA and SNTAGT. The CDR3 spans 14 residues. Trimming left V 4 bases short and J 6 bases short, with 16 bases between. CDR3 amino acids: CASSAGGDSGEQYF. Here the CDR3 DNA reads TGTGCCAGCAGTGCCGGAGGGGACAGTGGCGAGCAGTACTTC.

This chain joins TRBV28 and TRBJ2-1, with D perhaps matching TRBD2 (6 bases). The CDR3 has 16 residues. Trimming left V 1 base short and J 7 bases short, with 17 bases between. CDR1 is MDHEN, CDR2 SYDVKM, per germline. The CDR3 DNA sequence: TGTGCCAGCAGTTTATTTATTCCGGGAGTAGAAAATGAGCAGTTCTTC. Its translation is CASSLFIPGVENEQFF.

The genes are TRBV6-5 and TRBJ2-5; D is unclear. CDR1 and CDR2 from the germline V gene are MNHEY and SVGAGI. Trimming removed 6 bases at V and 2 bases at J, with 16 bases between. This CDR3 contains 15 residues. The DNA for the CDR3 is TGTGCCAGCAGAACGTGGATGACGGCTCAAGAGACCCAGTACTTC. Amino acids: CASRTWMTAQETQYF.

The chain uses TRBV27 and TRBJ1-5; D remains ambiguous. V lost 5 bases and J lost 1, with 9 bases in between. The CDR3 covers 14 residues. Germline V CDR1 and CDR2: MNHEY, SMNVEV (reference sequence). The CDR3 nucleotides are TGTGCCAGCAGTAAACTAGGGAGCAATCAGCCCCAGCATTTT. Amino acid sequence: CASSKLGSNQPQHF.

J is TRBJ1-2 and V is TRBV5-8; D unclear. The CDR3 consists of 13 residues. Germline loops: CDR1 SGHTS, CDR2 YDEGEE. Trimming removed 1 base at V and 4 bases at J, with 8 bases between. The CDR3 bases are TGTGCCAGCAGCTTGAACCAGCTCTATGGCTACACCTTC. Amino acids: CASSLNQLYGYTF.

The chain uses TRBV3-1 (or the pseudogene TRBV3-2) and TRBJ2-1; 8 nucleotides align to TRBD2. The CDR3 has 16 amino acids. The germline V gene has CDR1 LGHDT and CDR2 YNNKEL (reference sequence). The ends lost 6 bases at V and 3 bases at J; junction bases unmatched: 10. CDR3 DNA sequence: TGTGCCAGCAGTCCCGGGGGAACTAGCGGCTACAATGAGCAGTTCTTC. As protein: CASSPGGTSGYNEQFF.

The J gene is TRBJ2-3, the V gene TRBV5-1; D is unresolved. The germline V gene encodes CDR1 SGHRS and CDR2 YFSETQ. V dropped 3 bases and J dropped 4 bases, with 9 bases sitting between them. There are 13 residues in the CDR3. Here the CDR3 reads CASSSARSDTQYF. The DNA for the CDR3 is TGCGCCAGCAGCTCGGCGAGATCAGATACGCAGTATTTT.

The chain joins TRBV5-6 to TRBJ2-6; TRBD1 agrees at 7 bases. V shed 4 bases, J shed 0 bases, and the junction held 7 bases outside the gene matches. Germline CDR1 is SGHDT and CDR2 is YYEEEE. This CDR3 has 17 amino acids. CDR3 DNA sequence: TGTGCCAGCAGCCCAAGACAGGGTAGCTCTGGGGCCAACGTCCTGACTTTC. This encodes CASSPRQGSSGANVLTF.

This chain links TRBV12-3 or TRBV12-4 with TRBJ2-7; D may be TRBD2 (6 bases). V shed 5 bases and J shed 9 bases, with 17 bases lying between them. The CDR3 extends over 13 amino acids. The CDR3 bases are TGTGCCAGCAGTCCCCCGCTGGTGGGGGGGCAGTACTTC. Its protein is CASSPPLVGGQYF.

The J gene is TRBJ2-1, the V gene TRBV19, with 11 bases lining up with TRBD2. The junction had 9 bases not matched to a gene; V was cut back by 2 bases and J by 6 bases. Germline CDR1 is LNHDA and CDR2 is SQIVND (reference sequence). The CDR3 spans 17 residues. Written as DNA, the CDR3 is TGTGCCAGTAGTATAAAGGGCCTAGCGGGAGGAGGCAATGAGCAGTTCTTC. Translated, it gives CASSIKGLAGGGNEQFF.

The chain links TRBV18 to TRBJ1-5, with TRBD1 matching 7 bases. Germline trimming cut 5 bases from V and 1 base from J; bases unmatched to any gene: 8. Germline CDR1 reads KGHSH; CDR2 reads LQKENI. The CDR3 runs 16 residues. The CDR3 protein is CASSSTTGISNQPQHF. CDR3 coding DNA: TGTGCCAGCTCATCGACGACAGGGATCAGCAATCAGCCCCAGCATTTT.

The chain joins TRBV7-2 to TRBJ2-3; D is unresolved. Germline V CDR1 and CDR2: SGHTA, FQGNSA. With 4 bases removed from V and 2 bases from J, the gap between germline ends came to 13 bases. The CDR3 is made up of 15 amino acids. The CDR3 sequence is CASSSSIETTDTQYF. CDR3 DNA: TGTGCCAGCAGCTCCTCCATTGAGACCACAGATACGCAGTATTTT.

The J gene is TRBJ1-2, the V gene TRBV29-1; TRBD1 aligns across 8 bases. The CDR3 totals 13 residues. The J segment lost 8 bases and the V segment lost 1 base, leaving 6 bases of the junction unmatched. Germline loops: CDR1 SQVTM, CDR2 ANQGSEA. CDR3 loop: CSVEGTGFLGYTF. The CDR3, as DNA: TGCAGCGTTGAAGGGACAGGGTTTTTAGGCTACACCTTC. Complete variable domain (other parts from reference TRBV29-1 and TRBJ1-2): SAVISQKPSRDICQRGTSLTIQCQVDSQVTMMFWYRQQPGQSLTLIATANQGSEATYESGFVIDKFPISRPNLTFSTLTVSNMSPEDSSIYLCSVEGTGFLGYTFGSGTRLTVV.

The chain combines TRBV6-5 with TRBJ1-1; no reliable D call. Germline-derived CDR1 and CDR2 are MNHEY and SVGAGI. This CDR3 has 14 residues. The V end lost 7 bases, the J end lost 1 base, and 13 bases lay between the germline ends. CDR3 residues: CASTQEWGNTEAFF. The DNA for the CDR3 is TGTGCCAGCACTCAGGAATGGGGGAACACTGAAGCTTTCTTT.

The chain's CDR3 is CASSLDRPSGELFF. The CDR3 DNA reads TGTGCCAGCAGCTTGGACAGACCATCCGGGGAGCTGTTTTTT. The chain combines TRBV5-5 with TRBJ2-2; D call uncertain. The V end was cut by 0 bases, the J end by 6 bases, with 9 bases between. The germline V gene encodes CDR1 SGHKS and CDR2 YYEKEE (reference sequence). This CDR3 region has 14 residues.

This chain connects TRBV12-3 or TRBV12-4 to TRBJ1-1; 11 bases agree with TRBD1. After removal of 4 bases from V and 10 bases from J, the junction contained 2 bases not matched to a gene. The CDR3 is made up of 12 amino acids. The CDR3 protein is CASSSGQGAAFF. The CDR3 bases are TGTGCCAGCAGTTCAGGACAGGGGGCAGCTTTCTTT.

This clone came up once. The chain employs TRBV6-4 and TRBJ1-2, with 7 bases that match TRBD1. Germline assignment: CDR1 MRHNA and CDR2 SNTAGT. With V trimmed by 6 bases and J by 4 bases, 5 bases remained unmatched. This CDR3 is built from 13 residues. Here the CDR3 reads CASREDRSYGYTF. In nucleotides, the CDR3 is TGTGCCAGCAGAGAGGACAGGTCCTATGGCTACACCTTC.

The gene calls are TRBV27 and TRBJ1-2; D is unresolved. Germline-derived CDR1 and CDR2 are MNHEY and SMNVEV (reference sequence). V was cut by 3 bases and J by 1 base, with 3 bases left in between. The CDR3 consists of 12 residues. The DNA for the CDR3 is TGTGCCAGCAGTTTTAATAACTATGGCTACACCTTC. It yields the protein CASSFNNYGYTF.

The gene calls are TRBV2 and TRBJ2-5, with TRBD2 matching 8 bases. Germline CDR1 and CDR2: SNHLY and FYNNEI. The V and J ends lost 6 bases and 7 bases, in that order; junction bases with no gene match: 10. CDR3 length equals 14 residues. The CDR3 sequence: CASRLSTSASTQYF. CDR3 nucleotides: TGTGCCAGCAGGCTTTCGACTAGCGCCTCGACCCAGTACTTC. Full variable domain (rest looked up from reference TRBV2 and TRBJ2-5): EPEVTQTPSHQVTQMGQEVILRCVPISNHLYFYWYRQILGQKVEFLVSFYNNEISEKSEIFDDQFSVERPDGSNFTLKIRSTKLEDSAMYFCASRLSTSASTQYFGPGTRLLVL.

The genes are TRBV5-6 and TRBJ1-1, with TRBD1 identical over 12 bases. Germline-derived CDR1 and CDR2 are SGHDT and YYEEEE. V was pared by 3 bases and J by 1 base, with 1 base of the junction left unmatched. The CDR3 runs 15 residues. CDR3 bases: TGTGCCAGCAGCTGGGACAGGGGGCCGAACACTGAAGCTTTCTTT. Translated: CASSWDRGPNTEAFF.

As for this clone: At one end the junction does not follow the germline gene, possibly because of a read error. This sequence joins TRBV28 and TRBJ2-7; D tentatively reads TRBD1 or TRBD2 (5 bases each). The germline CDR1 and CDR2 sequences are MDHEN and SYDVKM. CDR3 size: 15 residues. For the CDR3, the DNA is TGTGTCAGCAGTCGACCGGGGACCGTGACCTACGAGCAGTACTTC. This translates into CVSSRPGTVTYEQYF.

The CDR3 DNA is TGTGCCAGCAGCCCCAGGGGACAGCCCCAGCATTTT. Amino acids: CASSPRGQPQHF. The rearrangement links TRBV6-5 to TRBJ1-5; D perhaps matches TRBD1 (6 bases). Trimming cost V 6 bases and J 7 bases, with 10 bases left between them. Per the germline V gene, CDR1 is MNHEY and CDR2 is SVGAGI. This CDR3 has 12 amino acids.

The chain recombines TRBV24-1 with TRBJ1-1; D gene uncertain. This CDR3 region has 9 residues. Germline-derived CDR1 and CDR2 are KGHDR and SFDVKD. V was trimmed by 11 bases and J by 5 bases, leaving 5 bases between them. CDR3 in amino acids: CANETEAFF. CDR3 DNA: TGTGCCAACGAGACTGAAGCTTTCTTT.

V usage is TRBV2 and J usage is TRBJ1-1; 8 bases align to TRBD1. Germline lookup yields CDR1 SNHLY and CDR2 FYNNEI. The CDR3 totals 15 residues. The V segment lost 10 bases and the J segment 5 bases; nucleotides outside the gene matches: 15. The CDR3 region is CATAHGQGLVTEAFF. The CDR3 nucleotides are TGTGCCACCGCCCACGGACAGGGACTAGTAACTGAAGCTTTCTTT.

The genes are TRBV6-2 or TRBV6-3 and TRBJ1-2; 8 nucleotides match TRBD1. V shed 6 bases and J 3 bases; nucleotides not matched to a gene: 18. The CDR3 is 18 residues long. The germline V gene has CDR1 MNHEY and CDR2 SVGEGT. The CDR3 DNA sequence: TGTGCCAGCAGCCCTCCGAAGGGCAGGGGGCCCAACGACTATGGCTACACCTTC. Its protein is CASSPPKGRGPNDYGYTF.

This clone is a singleton in its sample. The CDR3 sequence: CASSPITGPNTEAFF. CDR3 in DNA: TGCGCCAGCAGCCCGATCACAGGGCCGAACACTGAAGCTTTCTTT. The rearrangement links TRBV5-1 to TRBJ1-1; a possible D gene is TRBD1 (6 bases). Trimming removed 4 bases from V and 1 base from J, with 14 bases in between. Germline loops: CDR1 SGHRS, CDR2 YFSETQ. CDR3 length equals 15 residues.

J is TRBJ1-1 and V is TRBV2; tentatively, D is TRBD1 (5 bases). Trimming took 3 bases from V and 11 from J, leaving 16 bases between them. The CDR3 runs 13 residues. Germline V gene sequence: CDR1 SNHLY, CDR2 FYNNEI. The CDR3 is CASSDQEGTVAFF. CDR3 sequence (DNA): TGTGCCAGCAGTGATCAAGAGGGGACTGTGGCTTTCTTT. Using reference TRBV2 and TRBJ1-1 for the parts outside the CDR3, the full variable domain is EPEVTQTPSHQVTQMGQEVILRCVPISNHLYFYWYRQILGQKVEFLVSFYNNEISEKSEIFDDQFSVERPDGSNFTLKIRSTKLEDSAMYFCASSDQEGTVAFFGQGTRLTVV.